One sample yielded the 27 T cell receptor beta chains listed below, sequenced in a study of cytomegalovirus exposure and HLA in healthy donors. 13 Jbeta primers and 60 Vbeta primers were used for the PCR. The method was immunoSEQ multiplex PCR; TCRdb's version includes in-frame clones alone and lacks a portion of them. The data contain fewer than 250,000 clones, under 90% of them singletons. The sequencing input was PBMCs. All receptors come from a human donor in good health.

The chain combines TRBV6-5 with TRBJ1-1; D is unclear. Germline loops: CDR1 MNHEY, CDR2 SVGAGI. Trimming cost V 6 bases and J 4 bases, with 12 bases left between them. The CDR3 covers 13 residues. For the CDR3, the DNA is TGTGCCAGCAGCCACGATCTGCGCACTGAAGCTTTCTTT. Translated: CASSHDLRTEAFF.

The CDR3, as DNA: TGTGCCAGCCGACTAGCGGAAAAAGATCCGGATACGCAGTATTTT. Amino acids: CASRLAEKDPDTQYF. The chain carries TRBV2 and TRBJ2-3, with 9 bases that match TRBD2. CDR1 and CDR2 from the germline V gene are SNHLY and FYNNEI. The CDR3 totals 15 residues. J was trimmed by 6 bases and V by 8 bases; bases with no gene match: 12. Full variable domain (rest looked up from reference TRBV2 and TRBJ2-3): EPEVTQTPSHQVTQMGQEVILRCVPISNHLYFYWYRQILGQKVEFLVSFYNNEISEKSEIFDDQFSVERPDGSNFTLKIRSTKLEDSAMYFCASRLAEKDPDTQYFGPGTRLTVL.

The V call is TRBV7-3, the J call TRBJ2-6; a weak D match, TRBD2 (5 bases). The length of the CDR3 is 18 residues. Germline CDR1 and CDR2: SGHTA and FQGTGA. Trimming removed 5 bases from V and 1 base from J, with 18 bases in between. CDR3 DNA: TGTGCCAGCAGCCCCACATCGGGATTCACTTCTGGGGCCAACGTCCTGACTTTC. The encoded protein is CASSPTSGFTSGANVLTF.

J is TRBJ2-1 and V is TRBV10-1; D gene uncertain. CDR1 is WNHNN, CDR2 SYGVQD, per germline (reference sequence). This CDR3 has 14 residues. Deletions cut 4 bases from V and 0 bases from J, with 7 bases between. Written as DNA, the CDR3 is TGCGCCAGCAGTGCGCCGAGCTCCTACAATGAGCAGTTCTTC. It yields the protein CASSAPSSYNEQFF.

The gene calls are TRBV5-1 and TRBJ2-7; 8 bases line up with TRBD1. CDR3 length equals 14 residues. CDR1 and CDR2 from the germline V gene are SGHRS and YFSETQ. Unmatched junction bases numbered 6, after V lost 4 bases and J lost 3 bases. The CDR3 loop reads CASSTGQANYEQYF. The CDR3, as DNA: TGCGCCAGCAGCACGGGACAGGCAAACTACGAGCAGTACTTC.

The rearrangement joins TRBV6-5 to TRBJ1-5; perhaps TRBD1 as D (6 bases). The CDR3 covers 14 residues. V lost 5 bases and J 7 bases, leaving 15 bases between the germline ends. The V gene's germline CDR1 is MNHEY and CDR2 SVGAGI. Written as DNA, the CDR3 is TGTGCCAGCAGTCCACAGGGTGTCGGGCAGCCCCAGCATTTT. It is translated as CASSPQGVGQPQHF.

The chain recombines TRBV6-5 with TRBJ2-5; TRBD2 matches 9 bases. CDR3 length equals 14 residues. The junction had 8 bases not matched to a gene; V was cut back by 7 bases and J by 5 bases. The germline V gene has CDR1 MNHEY and CDR2 SVGAGI. CDR3 sequence: CASTLSGSSETQYF. The CDR3 nucleotides are TGTGCCAGCACCCTTAGCGGGAGCTCTGAGACCCAGTACTTC.

V gene TRBV4-1 combines with J gene TRBJ2-5, with 12 bases matching TRBD2. Germline values: CDR1 MGHRA, CDR2 YSYEKL. The junction had 7 bases not matched to a gene; V was cut back by 6 bases and J by 5 bases. The CDR3 contains 15 residues. This CDR3 is CASRLAGGPGETQYF. The CDR3 DNA reads as TGCGCCAGCAGGCTAGCGGGAGGGCCGGGGGAGACCCAGTACTTC.

In this sample, this clone turned up once. The chain joins TRBV7-2 to TRBJ2-4; tentative D call: TRBD1 (6 bases). In germline, CDR1 is SGHTA, CDR2 FQGNSA. The CDR3 has 14 amino acids. V shed 5 bases and J shed 3 bases, with 11 bases lying between them. For the CDR3, the DNA is TGTGCCAGCAGCCCCAACAGGGACAAAAACATTCAGTACTTC. Translating it yields CASSPNRDKNIQYF.

V gene TRBV30 combines with J gene TRBJ2-5; TRBD2 matches at 7 bases. This CDR3 spans 13 amino acids. From germline, CDR1 is GTSNPN and CDR2 SVGIG (reference sequence). V dropped 0 bases and J dropped 2; count of bases not matched to a gene: 0. Written as DNA, the CDR3 is TGTGCCTGGAGTGTACTAGCGCAAGAGACCCAGTACTTC. It encodes CAWSVLAQETQYF. The full variable domain, its missing parts supplied by reference TRBV30 and TRBJ2-5, is SQTIHQWPATLVQPVGSPLSLECTVEGTSNPNLYWYRQAAGRGLQLLFYSVGIGQISSEVPQNLSASRPQDRQFILSSKKLLLSDSGFYLCAWSVLAQETQYFGPGTRLLVL.

V gene TRBV6-6 combines with J gene TRBJ2-3; 9 positions match TRBD1. V was clipped by 5 bases and J by 4 bases; unmatched bases: 7. This CDR3 spans 15 amino acids. Per germline, CDR1 MNHNY and CDR2 SVGAGI (reference sequence). This CDR3 reads CASSPRDRVADTQYF. The CDR3 nucleotides read TGTGCCAGCAGTCCCCGGGACAGGGTTGCAGATACGCAGTATTTT.

V is TRBV27 and J is TRBJ1-2; 8 bases are a match to TRBD1. Looked up from germline, CDR1 is MNHEY and CDR2 is SMNVEV (reference sequence). The CDR3 runs to 14 residues. J lost 5 bases, V lost 6 bases, and 8 bases had no gene match. The CDR3 reads CASRPGQGSYGYTF. CDR3 in DNA: TGTGCCAGCAGGCCCGGACAGGGCTCTTATGGCTACACCTTC.

This clone was counted a single time. The chain employs TRBV9 and TRBJ1-2; D unclear. CDR3 length: 12 residues. The V gene lost 1 base and the J gene lost 8 bases, with 9 bases spanning the gap. Per the germline V gene, CDR1 is SGDLS and CDR2 is YYNGEE. The CDR3 protein is CASSVTGGGYTF. CDR3 DNA sequence: TGTGCCAGCAGCGTAACGGGTGGGGGCTACACCTTC.

This clone has just a few counts. The J gene is TRBJ1-4, the V gene TRBV19; D is unclear. Germline assignment: CDR1 LNHDA and CDR2 SQIVND (reference sequence). Trimming cost V 3 bases and J 2 bases, with 4 bases left between them. The CDR3 has 13 amino acids. For the CDR3, the DNA is TGTGCCAGTAGTATGGAGACTAATGAAAAACTGTTTTTT. This translates into CASSMETNEKLFF. Based on the CDR3 plus reference TRBV19 and TRBJ1-4, the full variable domain is DGGITQSPKYLFRKEGQNVTLSCEQNLNHDAMYWYRQDPGQGLRLIYYSQIVNDFQKGDIAEGYSVSREKKESFPLTVTSAQKNPTAFYLCASSMETNEKLFFGSGTQLSVL.

The V gene is TRBV19, the J gene TRBJ2-1; D is unresolved. V lost 6 bases and J 10 bases, leaving 22 bases between the germline ends. Germline-derived CDR1 and CDR2 are LNHDA and SQIVND (reference sequence). The CDR3 runs to 15 residues. CDR3 sequence (DNA): TGTGCCAGTAGCAGTGGCCCTAGGAGCCAGCAAGAGCAGTTCTTC. Translated, it gives CASSSGPRSQQEQFF.

The chain joins TRBV5-6 to TRBJ2-5; a weak D match, TRBD2 (5 bases). Per germline, CDR1 SGHDT and CDR2 YYEEEE. Trimming left V 0 bases short and J 11 bases short, with 11 bases between. The CDR3 runs 12 residues. The CDR3 loop reads CASSLGEREQYF. The CDR3 DNA reads TGTGCCAGCAGCTTGGGGGAGAGGGAACAGTACTTC.

The DNA of the CDR3 is TGTGCCAGCAGCTTATCGTTTCGGACAGGTGAACGACCTAATGAAAAACTGTTTTTT. Its protein is CASSLSFRTGERPNEKLFF. The V call is TRBV7-8, the J call TRBJ1-4; 7 nucleotides align to TRBD1. Germline V gene lookup returns CDR1 SGHVS and CDR2 FQNEAQ. After removal of 2 bases from V and 3 bases from J, the junction contained 15 bases not matched to a gene. CDR3 size: 19 residues.

This clone was seen a few times. The chain uses TRBV7-6 and TRBJ1-5; D is possibly TRBD1 (6 bases). Germline CDR1 and CDR2: SGHVS and FNYEAQ. This CDR3 contains 13 residues. Trimming left V 4 bases short and J 7 bases short, with 11 bases between. The DNA of the CDR3 is TGTGCCAGCAGCTGGGGGCCGGGCCAGCCCCAGCATTTT. Protein: CASSWGPGQPQHF.

V gene TRBV27 combines with J gene TRBJ2-7; TRBD1 agrees at 8 bases. CDR3 length: 13 amino acids. Germline CDR1 and CDR2: MNHEY and SMNVEV (reference sequence). V trimming: 4 bases; J trimming: 4 bases; junction bases outside the gene matches: 3. This CDR3 reads CASSSDRVYEQYF. In DNA form, the CDR3 reads TGTGCCAGCAGTTCGGACAGGGTATACGAGCAGTACTTC.

The chain couples TRBV12-5 to TRBJ2-3; 9 bases map to TRBD2. Germline assignment: CDR1 LGHNT and CDR2 FRNRAP. The CDR3 is made up of 19 amino acids. Germline trimming cut 0 bases from V and 0 bases from J; bases unmatched to any gene: 10. The CDR3 reads CASGLVLGGRASSTDTQYF. The CDR3 coding sequence is TGTGCTAGTGGTTTGGTACTGGGCGGGAGGGCGTCGAGCACAGATACGCAGTATTTT.

This chain links TRBV28 with TRBJ2-2; possibly TRBD2 for D (6 bases). The germline V gene encodes CDR1 MDHEN and CDR2 SYDVKM. The CDR3 has 13 residues. Trimming removed 7 bases from V and 2 bases from J, with 8 bases in between. CDR3 protein: CASKTSNTGELFF. DNA for the CDR3: TGTGCCAGCAAGACTAGTAACACCGGGGAGCTGTTTTTT.

The genes are TRBV15 and TRBJ1-5; 7 bases fit TRBD1. The CDR3 contains 15 residues. After removal of 0 bases from V and 7 bases from J, the junction contained 6 bases not matched to a gene. CDR1 and CDR2 from the germline V gene are LNHNV and YYDKDF (reference sequence). CDR3 DNA sequence: TGTGCCACCAGCAGAGATCTGTCAGGGGGGCAGCCCCAGCATTTT. Protein: CATSRDLSGGQPQHF.

The chain combines TRBV30 with TRBJ1-1; 9 positions match TRBD1. The germline V gene encodes CDR1 GTSNPN and CDR2 SVGIG (reference sequence). The CDR3 has 13 amino acids. The junction had 5 bases not matched to a gene; V was cut back by 3 bases and J by 6 bases. Here the CDR3 reads CAWRGQGGAEAFF. CDR3 sequence (DNA): TGTGCCTGGAGGGGACAGGGAGGGGCTGAAGCTTTCTTT.

In nucleotides, the CDR3 is TGTGCCAGCAGCTTACGATTTCAGGGTTCTACTGAAGCTTTCTTT. This sequence encodes CASSLRFQGSTEAFF. The rearrangement links TRBV11-2 to TRBJ1-1; possibly TRBD1 for D (5 bases). This CDR3 has 15 residues. Trimming left V 2 bases short and J 5 bases short, with 15 bases between. The germline V gene encodes CDR1 SGHAT and CDR2 FQNNGV.

This chain joins TRBV5-1 and TRBJ2-3; D gene unclear. This CDR3 contains 15 residues. Germline-derived CDR1 and CDR2 are SGHRS and YFSETQ. Trimming left V 0 bases short and J 0 bases short, with 8 bases between. This chain's CDR3 is CASSLDRPSTDTQYF. The CDR3 region has the DNA TGCGCCAGCAGCTTGGATCGTCCTAGCACAGATACGCAGTATTTT.

V is TRBV6-5 and J is TRBJ2-7; 11 bases line up with TRBD2. Losses at the gene ends were 5 bases for V and 2 bases for J; bases not matched to a gene: 5. The CDR3 extends over 15 amino acids. Germline V lookup: CDR1 MNHEY, CDR2 SVGAGI. In DNA form, the CDR3 reads TGTGCCAGCAGTGCCCCGGGACTAGCGGCCTACGAGCAGTACTTC. Amino acids: CASSAPGLAAYEQYF.

V and J are TRBV27 and TRBJ2-1, with 8 bases fitting TRBD1. J gave up 3 bases and V 5 bases, and 6 bases lay outside the gene matches. Germline V CDR1 and CDR2: MNHEY, SMNVEV (reference sequence). The CDR3 consists of 15 residues. Here the CDR3 reads CASSLGTGVYNEQFF. The DNA for the CDR3 is TGTGCCAGCAGTCTAGGGACAGGAGTCTACAATGAGCAGTTCTTC.